A selection of T cell receptor beta chains follows, all from one sample in a study of T cell repertoires in cytomegalovirus infection. MiXCR, applied by TCRdb to the reads, yields one record per CDR3 protein. Of 400,000 to 550,000 distinct CDR3 sequences in the sample, around 11% are singletons; the top ten hold 10% to 13%. Sequenced sample: PBMCs. These receptors originate from a human donor in good health (CMV status not recorded). Some clones in this sample may be carry-over from other donors' samples. CDR3s include the opening cysteine and the closing phenylalanine or tryptophan. The order of the fields is J gene, clone size, V gene, D gene, CDR3 protein, CDR3 DNA. D genes are given only for firm matches. Size is omitted from some rows. Given values are once, few, many or a class for expanded clones.

TRBJ2-7	few	TRBV12-3/TRBV12-4	NA	CASSLAQERKKYF	TGTGCCAGCAGTTTAGCCCAGGAGCGGAAGAAGTACTTC
TRBJ2-7	many	TRBV7-6	TRBD1	CASSGRDRGLVEQYF	TGTGCCAGCAGCGGGCGGGACAGGGGGCTTGTCGAGCAGTACTTC
TRBJ2-2	many	TRBV7-9	NA	CASRDGDTGELFF	TGTGCCAGCCGGGACGGAGACACCGGGGAGCTGTTTTTT
TRBJ2-7	many	TRBV27	NA	CASSSSSVTLYEQYF	TGTGCCAGCAGTAGTAGTTCGGTGACCCTATACGAGCAGTACTTC
TRBJ1-5	many	TRBV19	NA	CASSISFQPQHF	TGTGCCAGTAGTATCAGTTTTCAGCCCCAGCATTTT
TRBJ2-7	few	TRBV15	NA	CATSSGTVPYEQYF	TGTGCCACCAGCAGCGGGACGGTGCCCTACGAGCAGTACTTC
TRBJ2-7	many	TRBV7-2	TRBD2	CASSPTIQASGEQYF	TGTGCCAGCAGCCCGACGATTCAAGCTAGCGGCGAGCAGTACTTC
TRBJ1-5	NA	TRBV10-3	TRBD1	CAISEWDRSSDQPQHF	TGTGCCATCAGTGAGTGGGACAGGAGTTCGGATCAGCCCCAGCATTTT
TRBJ1-1	many	TRBV20-1	NA	CSARSGVNTEAFF	TGCAGTGCTAGGTCCGGTGTGAACACTGAAGCTTTCTTT
TRBJ1-6	NA	TRBV19	NA	CASSVDRDSPLHF	TGTGCCAGTAGTGTTGACAGAGATTCACCCCTCCACTTT
TRBJ1-2	few	TRBV18	NA	CASSPSQGPGYTF	TGTGCCAGCTCACCAAGCCAGGGGCCGGGCTACACCTTC
TRBJ2-1	NA	TRBV7-9	TRBD2	CASSSVGGFELGNEQFF	TGTGCCAGCAGCTCCGTGGGGGGGTTTGAATTGGGCAATGAGCAGTTCTTC
TRBJ1-5	many	TRBV12-3/TRBV12-4	NA	CASSFAENQPQHF	TGTGCCAGCAGTTTTGCAGAAAATCAGCCCCAGCATTTT
TRBJ2-3	many	TRBV20-1	TRBD1	CSAIDRGTDTQYF	TGCAGTGCTATCGACAGGGGCACAGATACGCAGTATTTT
TRBJ2-6	many	TRBV7-9	NA	CASSPIIKSSGANVLTF	TGTGCCAGCAGCCCCATCATTAAGAGCTCTGGGGCCAACGTCCTGACTTTC
TRBJ2-3	many	TRBV11-2	NA	CASSARLSGDTQYF	TGTGCCAGCAGCGCCCGACTTTCGGGAGATACGCAGTATTTT
TRBJ1-1	many	TRBV2	NA	CASSGWTRNTEAFF	TGTGCCAGCAGCGGATGGACCCGGAACACTGAAGCTTTCTTT
TRBJ2-1	many	TRBV7-2	NA	CASSVSRNEQFF	TGTGCCAGCAGCGTAAGCAGAAATGAGCAGTTCTTC
TRBJ1-2	many	TRBV6-5	NA	CASSYSSRGFYYGYTF	TGTGCCAGCAGTTACTCGTCGCGGGGGTTTTACTATGGCTACACCTTC
TRBJ2-1	NA	TRBV11-1	NA	CACSSYNEQFF	TGTGCCTGCAGTAGCTACAATGAGCAGTTCTTC
TRBJ2-6	many	TRBV7-9	NA	CASIPEIGVLTF	TGTGCCAGCATCCCCGAGATCGGCGTCCTGACTTTC
TRBJ2-2	NA	TRBV5-1	TRBD1	CASSSRQGENTGELFF	TGCGCCAGCAGCTCCAGACAGGGAGAGAACACCGGGGAGCTGTTTTTT
TRBJ2-3	few	TRBV7-9	TRBD2	CASSTRLAGGTDTQYF	TGTGCCAGCAGCACCAGACTAGCGGGAGGCACAGATACGCAGTATTTT
TRBJ2-1	many	TRBV12-3/TRBV12-4	NA	CASNHQESYNEQFF	TGTGCCAGCAATCATCAGGAATCCTACAATGAGCAGTTCTTC